This T cell receptor beta chain was sequenced for a study of blood T cell repertoires in COVID-19. At the level of the study: Acute and convalescent COVID-19 samples came from the United States, Italy and Spain. T cells, B-cell-depleted T cells, or PBMCs supplied cDNA or gDNA.

Authors' data handling: Reference gene primers were amplified, and this amplification served to estimate nucleated cell counts. Generated by immunoSEQ multiplex PCR, the TCRdb table keeps only in-frame clones and is missing some. V and J calls and clone size come straight from that table; D and trimming were deduced from the DNA. The repertoire holds some 150,000 clones, with 80% to 90% as singletons. Sequenced: peripheral blood. The receptor's source is a woman aged 55-69 years with acute or convalescent COVID-19.

The CDR3 DNA is TGCGCCAGCAGCTTGGAAGTGACTGTACAAGAGACCCAGTACTTC. This gives the protein CASSLEVTVQETQYF. V gene TRBV5-1 combines with J gene TRBJ2-5; D is undetermined. The germline V and J ends were trimmed by 0 bases and 2 bases, with 11 bases remaining between them. This CDR3 contains 15 residues. Looked up from germline, CDR1 is SGHRS and CDR2 is YFSETQ.